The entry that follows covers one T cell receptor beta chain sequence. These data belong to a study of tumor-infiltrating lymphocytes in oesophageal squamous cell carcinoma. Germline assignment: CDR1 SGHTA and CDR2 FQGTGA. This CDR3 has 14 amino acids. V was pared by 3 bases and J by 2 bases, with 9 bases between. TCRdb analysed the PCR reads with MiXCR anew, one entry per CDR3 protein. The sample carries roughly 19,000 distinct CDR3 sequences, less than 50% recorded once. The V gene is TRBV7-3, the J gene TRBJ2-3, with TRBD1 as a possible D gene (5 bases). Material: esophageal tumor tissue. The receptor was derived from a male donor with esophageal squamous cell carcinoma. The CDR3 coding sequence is TGTGCCAGCAGCTTGGACACTTACACAGATACGCAGTATTTT. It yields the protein CASSLDTYTDTQYF.